This entry describes one T cell receptor (beta chain). Profiled with immunoSEQ multiplex PCR; TCRdb holds only in-frame clones, not every one. The sample has a few hundred thousand clones, just under 90% seen once; the top ten hold roughly a tenth. The record originates from a study of blood T cell repertoires in COVID-19. About the research overall: The cDNA or gDNA used as material had been derived from T cells, B-cell-depleted T cells, or PBMCs.

Germline trimming cut 0 bases from V and 2 bases from J; bases unmatched to any gene: 5. Germline assignment: CDR1 LGHDT and CDR2 YNNKEL (reference sequence). The CDR3 spans 17 residues. Sequenced sample: PBMCs or T cells enriched from blood (not recorded which). V is TRBV3-1 (or the pseudogene TRBV3-2) and J is TRBJ2-7; 12 bases map to TRBD2. This receptor was obtained from a woman in her 30s who had recovered from COVID-19. CDR3 in amino acids: CASSQESLAGGPYEQYF. The DNA of the CDR3 is TGTGCCAGCAGCCAAGAATCACTAGCGGGAGGTCCCTACGAGCAGTACTTC.